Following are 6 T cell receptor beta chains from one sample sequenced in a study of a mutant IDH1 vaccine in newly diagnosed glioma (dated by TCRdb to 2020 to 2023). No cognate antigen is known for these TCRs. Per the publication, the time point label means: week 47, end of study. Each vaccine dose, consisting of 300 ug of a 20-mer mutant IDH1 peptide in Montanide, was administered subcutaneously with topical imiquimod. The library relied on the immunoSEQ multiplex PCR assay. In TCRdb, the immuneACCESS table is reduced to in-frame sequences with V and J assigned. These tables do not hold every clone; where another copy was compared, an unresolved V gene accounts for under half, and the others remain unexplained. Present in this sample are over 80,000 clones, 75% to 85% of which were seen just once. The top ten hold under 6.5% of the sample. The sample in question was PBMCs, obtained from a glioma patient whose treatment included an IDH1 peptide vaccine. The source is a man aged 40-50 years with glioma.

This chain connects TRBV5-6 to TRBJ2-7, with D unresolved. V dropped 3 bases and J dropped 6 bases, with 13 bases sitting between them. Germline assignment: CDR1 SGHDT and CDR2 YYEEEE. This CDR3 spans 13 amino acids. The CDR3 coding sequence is TGTGCCAGCAGCTACGGAGACCTACGCGAGCAGTACTTC. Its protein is CASSYGDLREQYF.

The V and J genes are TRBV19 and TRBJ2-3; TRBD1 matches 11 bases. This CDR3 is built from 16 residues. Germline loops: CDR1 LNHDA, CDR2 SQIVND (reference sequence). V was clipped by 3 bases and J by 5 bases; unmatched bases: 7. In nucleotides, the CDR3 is TGTGCCAGTAGTATTTCGGGACAGGGGGAAAGAGATACGCAGTATTTT. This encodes CASSISGQGERDTQYF.

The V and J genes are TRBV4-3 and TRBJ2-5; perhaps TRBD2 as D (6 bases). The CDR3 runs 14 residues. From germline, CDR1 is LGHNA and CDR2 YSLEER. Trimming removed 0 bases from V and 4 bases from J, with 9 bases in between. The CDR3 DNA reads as TGCGCCAGCAGCCAAGAGGTGGGGGGAGAGACCCAGTACTTC. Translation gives CASSQEVGGETQYF.

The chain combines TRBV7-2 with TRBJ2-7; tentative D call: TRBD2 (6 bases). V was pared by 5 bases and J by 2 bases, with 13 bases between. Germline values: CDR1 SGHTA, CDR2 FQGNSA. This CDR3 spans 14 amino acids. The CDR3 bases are TGTGCCAGCAGCGAGGGCGGGATCCCCTACGAGCAGTACTTC. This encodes CASSEGGIPYEQYF.

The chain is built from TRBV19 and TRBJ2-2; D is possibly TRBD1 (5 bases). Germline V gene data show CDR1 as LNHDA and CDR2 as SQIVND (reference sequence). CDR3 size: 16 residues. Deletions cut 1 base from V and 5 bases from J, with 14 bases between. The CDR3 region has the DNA TGTGCCAGTAGTATAGTTTCCAGGGCGGTGACCGGGGAGCTGTTTTTT. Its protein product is CASSIVSRAVTGELFF.

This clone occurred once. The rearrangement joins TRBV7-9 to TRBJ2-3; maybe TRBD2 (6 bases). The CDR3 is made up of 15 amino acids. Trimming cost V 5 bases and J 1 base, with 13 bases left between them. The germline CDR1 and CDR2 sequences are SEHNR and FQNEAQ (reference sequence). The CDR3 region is CASSVWRDGTDTQYF. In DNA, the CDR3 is TGTGCCAGCAGCGTTTGGCGGGATGGCACAGATACGCAGTATTTT. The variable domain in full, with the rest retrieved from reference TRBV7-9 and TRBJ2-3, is DTGVSQNPRHKITKRGQNVTFRCDPISEHNRLYWYRQTLGQGPEFLTYFQNEAQLEKSRLLSDRFSAERPKGSFSTLEIQRTEQGDSAMYLCASSVWRDGTDTQYFGPGTRLTVL.